This T cell receptor beta chain was identified in a study of vaccination effects on CD4 cells after COVID-19. In its sample, this clone was seen once. Its antigen is currently unknown. The germline gives CDR1 KGHDR, CDR2 SFDVKD. This CDR3 region has 14 residues. V was pared by 4 bases and J by 7 bases, with 13 bases between. Pools of viral peptides were used by the ViraFEST assay to expand antigen-specific CD4+ T cells ahead of sequencing. Following a roughly 9-day culture, CD4+ T cells were purified. The person had a PCR-confirmed SARS-CoV-2 infection during March to December 2020. Half of the medium was exchanged for IL-2 medium on both days 3 and 7. Study-wide findings and caveats: Substantial clonal contraction characterized both infection- and vaccine-induced clones late after vaccination.

Method: immunoSEQ multiplex PCR; TCRdb's copy keeps in-frame clones and lacks some. The profile shows 20,000 to 25,000 clones, about 80% of them singletons. This specimen consisted of CD4+ T cells from PBMCs cultured with a peptide pool, obtained before COVID-19 vaccination. J is TRBJ2-1 and V is TRBV24-1; tentatively, D is TRBD2 (7 bases). The source is a human donor who had a prior SARS-CoV-2 infection. CDR3 loop: CATSEPRGPNEQFF. DNA for the CDR3: TGTGCCACCAGTGAACCGCGGGGGCCAAATGAGCAGTTCTTC.